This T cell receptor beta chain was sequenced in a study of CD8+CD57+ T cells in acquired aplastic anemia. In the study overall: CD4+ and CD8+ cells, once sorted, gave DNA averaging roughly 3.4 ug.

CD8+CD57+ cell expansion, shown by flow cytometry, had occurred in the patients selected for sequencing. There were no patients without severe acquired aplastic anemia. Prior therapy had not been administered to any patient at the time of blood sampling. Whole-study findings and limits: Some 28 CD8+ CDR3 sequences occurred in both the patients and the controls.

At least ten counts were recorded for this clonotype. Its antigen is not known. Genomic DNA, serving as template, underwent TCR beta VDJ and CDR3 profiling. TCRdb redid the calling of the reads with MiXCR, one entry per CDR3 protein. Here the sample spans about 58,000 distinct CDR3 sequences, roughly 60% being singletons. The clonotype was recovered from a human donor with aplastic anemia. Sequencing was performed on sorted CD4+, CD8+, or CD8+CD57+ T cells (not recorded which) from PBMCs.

CDR3 in amino acids: CASRPGSINYGYTF. The CDR3 coding sequence is TGTGCCAGCAGGCCAGGGTCCATTAACTATGGCTACACCTTC. The chain combines TRBV12-3 or TRBV12-4 with TRBJ1-2; possibly TRBD1 for D (5 bases). V was clipped by 6 bases and J by 1 base, with 12 bases between them. The CDR3 extends over 14 amino acids.